This T cell receptor (beta chain) was captured in a study of cytomegalovirus exposure and HLA in healthy donors. Study-level findings and limits: Cytomegalovirus association was listed for about 170 TCR beta chains. In a later analysis, across HLA loci, associated TCR counts were highest for DRB1, lowest for HLA-C. An Asian-associated ancestry cluster reportedly showed fewer N-insertions than the roughly 670-donor mean in a later analysis. There was a cluster of highly shared sequence variants that was likely a sequencing artifact.

A word on this clone: Its target is not known.

The germline gives CDR1 MDHEN, CDR2 SYDVKM. The CDR3 is 12 residues long. With 6 bases removed from V and 5 bases from J, the gap between germline ends came to 10 bases. The PCR made use of 60 Vbeta and 13 Jbeta primers. Produced via immunoSEQ multiplex PCR; TCRdb's table is partial and in-frame only. This repertoire includes 60,000 to 65,000 clones. This TCR was recovered from a man aged 25-45 years in good health and CMV-seropositive. The chain recombines TRBV28 with TRBJ2-5; D not certain. The sequenced sample was PBMCs. Here the CDR3 DNA reads TGTGCCAGCAGCCCCTCTAAGGAGACCCAGTACTTC. The encoded protein is CASSPSKETQYF.